Below are 27 T cell receptor beta chains sequenced from a single sample in a study of cytomegalovirus exposure and HLA in healthy donors (dated by TCRdb to about 2017). Libraries were made using the immunoSEQ multiplex PCR assay. For the multiplex PCR, a mixture combining 60 forward primers for TCR Vbeta segments and 13 reverse primers for TCR Jbeta segments was used. The table was pulled from immuneACCESS by TCRdb, which kept in-frame rearrangements only. Such tables lose some clones; where checked, under half of the loss comes from unresolved V genes, and the rest has no known cause. The sample table holds about 210,000 clones. The ten top clones hold around 0.95% of the sample. Sequenced material: PBMCs. The receptors were gathered from a woman aged 25 to 39 in good health and CMV-seropositive.

V is TRBV6-5 and J is TRBJ2-5; a possible D gene is TRBD1 (7 bases). With 8 bases removed from V and 5 bases from J, the gap between germline ends came to 15 bases. CDR1 and CDR2 (germline): MNHEY, SVGAGI. The CDR3 spans 13 residues. CDR3 in DNA: TGTGCCAGCGTACCGCCAGGGGGGGAGACCCAGTACTTC. Protein sequence: CASVPPGGETQYF.

The chain combines TRBV28 with TRBJ2-7; no definite D call. The CDR3 is 14 amino acids. The germline gives CDR1 MDHEN, CDR2 SYDVKM. V was shortened by 0 bases and J by 4 bases, with 10 bases between the two germline ends. The CDR3 DNA reads TGTGCCAGCAGTTTATGGGCTAGTAGTTACGAGCAGTACTTC. Its protein is CASSLWASSYEQYF.

The chain uses TRBV5-1 and TRBJ1-2, with TRBD1 as a possible D gene (6 bases). V was pared by 2 bases and J by 6 bases, with 11 bases between. The CDR3 consists of 13 residues. CDR1 and CDR2 from the germline V gene are SGHRS and YFSETQ. The DNA of the CDR3 is TGCGCCAGCAGCTTCCTACAGGGAGATGGCTACACCTTC. This codes for CASSFLQGDGYTF.

This chain joins TRBV2 and TRBJ1-4; 7 bases are shared with TRBD1. The CDR3 runs to 19 residues. J gave up 2 bases and V 7 bases, and 19 bases lay outside the gene matches. The germline V gene has CDR1 SNHLY and CDR2 FYNNEI. The CDR3 DNA follows: TGTGCCAGCATGGGGGGACAGCTAGGCGGCTTGGCGACTAATGAAAAACTGTTTTTT. The encoded protein is CASMGGQLGGLATNEKLFF.

The gene calls are TRBV25-1 and TRBJ2-3, with D tentatively TRBD2 (7 bases). Germline loops: CDR1 MGHDK, CDR2 SYGVNS. The V and J ends lost 1 base and 9 bases respectively, with 8 bases between them. The CDR3 is 12 residues long. The CDR3 reads CASSESGGTQYF. CDR3 DNA sequence: TGTGCCAGCAGTGAATCGGGGGGCACGCAGTATTTT.

This rearrangement joins TRBV19 to TRBJ1-2; TRBD1 matches at 11 bases. The junction had 5 bases not matched to a gene; V was cut back by 4 bases and J by 4 bases. Germline values: CDR1 LNHDA, CDR2 SQIVND (reference sequence). There are 15 residues in the CDR3. Written as DNA, the CDR3 is TGTGCCAGTAGTACCGGGACAGGGGGGACCTATGGCTACACCTTC. It is translated as CASSTGTGGTYGYTF.

The chain joins TRBV5-4 to TRBJ1-1, with D possibly being TRBD1 (5 bases). This CDR3 contains 15 residues. Per germline, CDR1 SGHNT and CDR2 YYREEE (reference sequence). The ends were cut back, 4 bases at V and 3 bases at J, with 16 bases in the middle. CDR3 protein: CASSPLGQEHTEAFF. The CDR3 nucleotides read TGTGCCAGCAGCCCACTGGGGCAGGAACACACTGAAGCTTTCTTT.

The chain combines TRBV2 with TRBJ2-7, with 9 nucleotides matching TRBD2. V was pared by 8 bases and J by 2 bases, with 4 bases of the junction left unmatched. The length of the CDR3 is 13 residues. Germline CDR1 and CDR2: SNHLY and FYNNEI. The CDR3 coding sequence is TGTGCCAGCTCTAGCGGGACCCCCTACGAGCAGTACTTC. Amino acids: CASSSGTPYEQYF. Filled out from reference TRBV2 and TRBJ2-7, the complete variable domain reads EPEVTQTPSHQVTQMGQEVILRCVPISNHLYFYWYRQILGQKVEFLVSFYNNEISEKSEIFDDQFSVERPDGSNFTLKIRSTKLEDSAMYFCASSSGTPYEQYFGPGTRLTVT.

The rearrangement links TRBV20-1 to TRBJ2-3; D is perhaps TRBD2 (5 bases). Germline V gene lookup returns CDR1 DFQATT and CDR2 SNEGSKA (reference sequence). Deletions cut 5 bases from V and 6 bases from J, with 9 bases between. CDR3 length: 11 residues. The CDR3 is CSAWGVDTQYF. CDR3 in DNA: TGCAGTGCTTGGGGAGTCGATACGCAGTATTTT.

The chain combines TRBV2 with TRBJ1-5; D ambiguous. Germline V gene sequence: CDR1 SNHLY, CDR2 FYNNEI. V was cut by 3 bases and J by 0 bases, with 15 bases left in between. This CDR3 is 17 amino acids long. The CDR3 DNA is TGTGCCAGCAGTGATCCCCTGGGAGAGGATAGCAATCAGCCCCAGCATTTT. Amino acid sequence: CASSDPLGEDSNQPQHF.

V is TRBV11-2 and J is TRBJ1-2, with TRBD1 matching over 9 bases. Per germline, CDR1 SGHAT and CDR2 FQNNGV. This CDR3 has 14 residues. V was clipped by 0 bases and J by 8 bases; unmatched bases: 4. As DNA, the CDR3 is TGTGCCAGCAGCTTAGATACAGGGACAGGGGGCTACACCTTC. Amino acid sequence: CASSLDTGTGGYTF.

This rearrangement joins TRBV7-2 to TRBJ1-1; TRBD1 is a possible D gene (6 bases). Per germline, CDR1 SGHTA and CDR2 FQGNSA. This CDR3 is 13 amino acids long. Trimming removed 1 base at V and 10 bases at J, with 13 bases between. The CDR3 protein is CASSLGQENRAFF. The CDR3 coding sequence is TGTGCCAGCAGCTTAGGACAGGAAAATCGAGCTTTCTTT.

The chain employs TRBV6-5 and TRBJ1-2; unclear D gene. V was clipped by 2 bases and J by 2 bases, with 6 bases between them. This CDR3 comprises 13 residues. Germline loops: CDR1 MNHEY, CDR2 SVGAGI. In nucleotides, the CDR3 is TGTGCCAGCAGTTACCGCAGAAACTATGGCTACACCTTC. As protein: CASSYRRNYGYTF.

V gene TRBV5-1 combines with J gene TRBJ2-7, with TRBD2 matching 8 bases. V lost 0 bases to trimming and J lost 0 bases; unmatched junction nucleotides: 2. CDR1 and CDR2 from the germline V gene are SGHRS and YFSETQ. The CDR3 consists of 15 residues. CDR3 amino acids: CASSLGSGSSYEQYF. CDR3 in DNA: TGCGCCAGCAGCTTGGGAAGCGGGAGCTCCTACGAGCAGTACTTC. The entire variable domain, with the rest obtained from reference TRBV5-1 and TRBJ2-7, is as follows: KAGVTQTPRYLIKTRGQQVTLSCSPISGHRSVSWYQQTPGQGLQFLFEYFSETQRNKGNFPGRFSGRQFSNSRSEMNVSTLELGDSALYLCASSLGSGSSYEQYFGPGTRLTVT.

As DNA, the CDR3 is TGCGCCACCGGGGATTCGAACACCGGGGAGCTGTTTTTT. Amino acid sequence: CATGDSNTGELFF. The J gene is TRBJ2-2, the V gene TRBV4-1; D is perhaps TRBD2 (5 bases). The CDR3 extends over 13 amino acids. Looked up from germline, CDR1 is MGHRA and CDR2 is YSYEKL. V was cut by 10 bases and J by 0 bases, with 9 bases left in between.

The chain joins TRBV10-2 to TRBJ2-1, with 8 bases fitting TRBD2. V lost 4 bases to trimming and J lost 10 bases; unmatched junction nucleotides: 9. Per the germline V gene, CDR1 is WSHSY and CDR2 is SAAADI. The CDR3 loop spans 14 amino acids. The CDR3 protein is CASSAVAGKGEQFF. In nucleotides, the CDR3 is TGCGCCAGCAGTGCAGTAGCGGGGAAGGGAGAGCAGTTCTTC.

CDR3 sequence: CASSAQVSNTEAFF. Here the CDR3 DNA reads TGCGCCAGCAGCGCACAGGTTTCGAACACTGAAGCTTTCTTT. This chain links TRBV5-1 with TRBJ1-1; perhaps TRBD1 as D (5 bases). Germline-derived CDR1 and CDR2 are SGHRS and YFSETQ. The CDR3 extends over 14 amino acids. The V gene lost 4 bases and the J gene lost 1 base, with 11 bases spanning the gap.

This chain uses TRBV7-2 with TRBJ1-1, with D hard to call. The V end was cut by 1 base, the J end by 1 base, with 10 bases between. This CDR3 region has 15 residues. Germline-derived CDR1 and CDR2 are SGHTA and FQGNSA. Here the CDR3 DNA reads TGTGCCAGCAGCTTAGGGGCAGGTCCGAACACTGAAGCTTTCTTT. Amino acid sequence: CASSLGAGPNTEAFF.

The chain couples TRBV5-1 to TRBJ2-5, with TRBD1 identical over 9 bases. From germline, CDR1 is SGHRS and CDR2 YFSETQ. The ends lost 7 bases at V and 4 bases at J; junction bases unmatched: 17. The CDR3 spans 17 residues. CDR3 protein: CASGGPGQGSGGETQYF. CDR3 coding DNA: TGCGCCAGCGGAGGTCCGGGACAGGGTAGTGGAGGAGAGACCCAGTACTTC.

The V call is TRBV5-1, the J call TRBJ1-3, with 8 bases lining up with TRBD1. CDR3 length equals 15 residues. Trimming took 0 bases from V and 4 from J; bases not matched to a gene: 3. Germline V lookup: CDR1 SGHRS, CDR2 YFSETQ. The CDR3 here is CASSLAGGQGNTIYF. The CDR3 DNA sequence: TGCGCCAGCAGCTTGGCAGGGGGCCAGGGAAACACCATATATTTT.

The chain uses TRBV5-1 and TRBJ2-7; 11 bases map to TRBD1. V lost 4 bases to trimming and J lost 3 bases; unmatched junction nucleotides: 6. Germline values: CDR1 SGHRS, CDR2 YFSETQ. There are 15 residues in the CDR3. Here the CDR3 reads CASSPGTGGNYEQYF. The CDR3 nucleotides are TGCGCCAGCAGCCCTGGGACAGGGGGAAACTACGAGCAGTACTTC.

This chain connects TRBV27 to TRBJ2-1; 11 bases are a match to TRBD2. V lost 5 bases to trimming and J lost 5 bases; unmatched junction nucleotides: 8. Germline loops: CDR1 MNHEY, CDR2 SMNVEV (reference sequence). The CDR3 is 16 amino acids. DNA of the CDR3: TGTGCCAGCAGTCCACGGGGACTAGCGGAACACAATGAGCAGTTCTTC. Its protein product is CASSPRGLAEHNEQFF.

The rearrangement joins TRBV6-6 to TRBJ2-7; 11 bases agree with TRBD2. Unmatched junction bases numbered 7, after V lost 6 bases and J lost 0 bases. From germline, CDR1 is MNHNY and CDR2 SVGAGI (reference sequence). The CDR3 totals 16 residues. This chain's CDR3 is CASSRPLAGGSYEQYF. CDR3 sequence (DNA): TGTGCCAGCAGCCGCCCTCTAGCGGGGGGCTCCTACGAGCAGTACTTC.

The chain recombines TRBV5-4 with TRBJ2-3, with 7 bases matching TRBD1. V lost 4 bases, J lost 5 bases, and 7 bases stayed unmatched. The CDR3 sequence is 14 residues long. Germline V lookup: CDR1 SGHNT, CDR2 YYREEE (reference sequence). The CDR3 DNA reads TGTGCCAGCAGCCTCCTGAGACAGGGAGATACGCAGTATTTT. It specifies CASSLLRQGDTQYF.

The chain joins TRBV25-1 to TRBJ1-5, with unresolved D. Germline V gene sequence: CDR1 MGHDK, CDR2 SYGVNS. The CDR3 is 14 amino acids. V was clipped by 3 bases and J by 4 bases, with 10 bases between them. The DNA for the CDR3 is TGTGCCAGCAGTGAGAACAGTCTTAATCAGCCCCAGCATTTT. Protein: CASSENSLNQPQHF. Using reference TRBV25-1 and TRBJ1-5 for the parts outside the CDR3, the full variable domain is EADIYQTPRYLVIGTGKKITLECSQTMGHDKMYWYQQDPGMELHLIHYSYGVNSTEKGDLSSESTVSRIRTEHFPLTLESARPSHTSQYLCASSENSLNQPQHFGDGTRLSIL.

CDR3 residues: CASSVAGGGTDTQYF. Here the CDR3 DNA reads TGTGCCAGCAGTGTAGCGGGAGGGGGGACAGATACGCAGTATTTT. The chain is built from TRBV28 and TRBJ2-3; 11 nucleotides align to TRBD2. Germline CDR1 and CDR2: MDHEN and SYDVKM. The CDR3 has 15 amino acids. V dropped 5 bases and J dropped 3; count of bases not matched to a gene: 4.

This sequence joins TRBV27 and TRBJ2-7; 7 bases match TRBD2. The V and J ends lost 6 bases and 2 bases, in that order; junction bases with no gene match: 10. Looked up from germline, CDR1 is MNHEY and CDR2 is SMNVEV (reference sequence). The CDR3 spans 15 residues. CDR3 DNA: TGTGCCAGCAGCTTGGGAGGGTTTGGGGCCTACGAGCAGTACTTC. Its translation is CASSLGGFGAYEQYF.